Sequencing of this TCR beta chain was carried out in a study of blood T cell repertoires in COVID-19. Study overall: Samples representing acute and convalescent COVID-19 were sourced from the United States, Italy and Spain. The analysed material was cDNA or gDNA that came from T cells, B-cell-depleted T cells, or PBMCs.

In the original analysis: Reference gene primer amplification in the assay estimated nucleated cell counts. Clones were sequenced by immunoSEQ multiplex PCR, and TCRdb holds only the in-frame ones, with some missing. D and trimming come from the DNA, and the V and J calls and clone size come from that table. The sample consists of about 83,000 clones, 85% to 90% of them appearing once. The CDR3 is 14 residues long. V was cut by 5 bases and J by 0 bases, with 11 bases left in between. The V gene's germline CDR1 is SGHNT and CDR2 YYREEE (reference sequence). The chain couples TRBV5-4 to TRBJ2-5; no definite D call. This receptor was identified in an elderly man with active or convalescent COVID-19. The specimen was peripheral blood. CDR3 nucleotides: TGTGCCAGCAGACCCGACAAGTACCAAGAGACCCAGTACTTC. Translating gives CASRPDKYQETQYF.